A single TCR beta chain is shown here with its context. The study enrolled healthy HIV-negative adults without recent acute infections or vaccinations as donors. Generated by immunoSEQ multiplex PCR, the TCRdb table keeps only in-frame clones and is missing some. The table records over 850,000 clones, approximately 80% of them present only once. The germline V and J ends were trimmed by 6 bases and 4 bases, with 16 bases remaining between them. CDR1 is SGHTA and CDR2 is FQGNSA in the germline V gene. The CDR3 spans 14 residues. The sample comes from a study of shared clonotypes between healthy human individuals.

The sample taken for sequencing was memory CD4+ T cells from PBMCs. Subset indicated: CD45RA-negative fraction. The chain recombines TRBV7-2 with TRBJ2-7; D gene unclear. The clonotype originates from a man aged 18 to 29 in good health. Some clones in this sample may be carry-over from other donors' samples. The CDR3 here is CASRMGAPFYEQYF. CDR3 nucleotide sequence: TGTGCCAGCAGGATGGGCGCCCCATTTTACGAGCAGTACTTC.